A selection of T cell receptor beta chains follows, all from one sample in a study of blood T cell repertoires in COVID-19. Only in-frame clones appear in the TCRdb table, and some are missing; sequencing was by immunoSEQ multiplex PCR. The data hold about 200,000 clones, with around 92% observed a single time. Sequenced sample: PBMCs or T cells enriched from blood (not recorded which). These receptors were obtained from a woman in her late teens or twenties who had recovered from COVID-19. The CDR3 runs from the conserved cysteine through the conserved F or W. Each record gives: D gene, J gene, clone size, V gene, CDR3 DNA, CDR3 protein. A D gene is named only where the DNA matches it firmly. Part of the rows lack a size; the others show once, few, many or a class for expanded clones.

D gene: TRBD1
J gene: TRBJ2-7
clone size: .
V gene: TRBV15
CDR3 DNA: TGTGCCACCAGCAGTGGACAGGGGGACTCCTACGAGCAGTACTTC
CDR3 protein: CATSSGQGDSYEQYF

D gene: TRBD1
J gene: TRBJ1-6
clone size: .
V gene: TRBV5-6
CDR3 DNA: TGTGCCAGCAGCTTAAGGACAGGGGGTAATTCACCCCTCCACTTT
CDR3 protein: CASSLRTGGNSPLHF

D gene: .
J gene: TRBJ2-4
clone size: .
V gene: TRBV10-3
CDR3 DNA: TGTGCCATCAGTGACCCAGGGGCCAAAAACATTCAGTACTTC
CDR3 protein: CAISDPGAKNIQYF

D gene: TRBD1
J gene: TRBJ2-5
clone size: .
V gene: TRBV27
CDR3 DNA: TGTGCCAGCAGTTCCTACAGGGGCGGGGAGACCCAGTACTTC
CDR3 protein: CASSSYRGGETQYF

D gene: TRBD2
J gene: TRBJ2-1
clone size: once
V gene: TRBV4-1
CDR3 DNA: TGCGCCAGCAGCCAAGTCGGACTAGCGACAAACTACAATGAGCAGTTCTTC
CDR3 protein: CASSQVGLATNYNEQFF

D gene: TRBD2
J gene: TRBJ2-7
clone size: .
V gene: TRBV9
CDR3 DNA: TGTGCCAGCAGTCCGGGAGGGGTAGGCTACGAGCAGTACTTC
CDR3 protein: CASSPGGVGYEQYF

D gene: TRBD1
J gene: TRBJ1-4
clone size: once
V gene: TRBV7-9
CDR3 DNA: TGTGCCAGCAACGGGGGAGAGGGGGCTTCTGAAAAACTGTTTTTT
CDR3 protein: CASNGGEGASEKLFF

D gene: .
J gene: TRBJ2-5
clone size: .
V gene: TRBV28
CDR3 DNA: TGTGCCAGCACCTCGTACCAAGAGACCCAGTACTTC
CDR3 protein: CASTSYQETQYF

D gene: .
J gene: TRBJ1-1
clone size: .
V gene: TRBV5-1
CDR3 DNA: TGCGCCAGCAGCTTGAACAGGGTAAGGAACACTGAAGCTTTCTTT
CDR3 protein: CASSLNRVRNTEAFF

D gene: TRBD1
J gene: TRBJ1-3
clone size: .
V gene: TRBV9
CDR3 DNA: TGTGCCAGCAGCGAAAGGGGGCACTCTGGAAACACCATATATTTT
CDR3 protein: CASSERGHSGNTIYF

D gene: .
J gene: TRBJ2-2
clone size: .
V gene: TRBV3-1/TRBV3-2
CDR3 DNA: TGTGCCAGCAGCCAAGATGATAGGGGTGACACCGGGGAGCTGTTTTTT
CDR3 protein: CASSQDDRGDTGELFF

D gene: TRBD1
J gene: TRBJ2-6
clone size: .
V gene: TRBV10-1
CDR3 DNA: TGCGCCAGCAAGAGGACAGGGGGCTCTGGGGCCAACGTCCTGACTTTC
CDR3 protein: CASKRTGGSGANVLTF

D gene: .
J gene: TRBJ1-5
clone size: .
V gene: TRBV2
CDR3 DNA: TGTGCCAGCGCCATAAGAGGGGGAAATCAGCCCCAGCATTTT
CDR3 protein: CASAIRGGNQPQHF

D gene: .
J gene: TRBJ2-1
clone size: .
V gene: TRBV6-4
CDR3 DNA: TGTGCCAGCAGTGACTCCCAGGGGGGTGTCGATGAGCAGTTCTTC
CDR3 protein: CASSDSQGGVDEQFF

D gene: .
J gene: TRBJ1-5
clone size: .
V gene: TRBV2
CDR3 DNA: TGTGCCAGCAGTGAAATAGGGGCAGGCAATCAGCCCCAGCATTTT
CDR3 protein: CASSEIGAGNQPQHF

D gene: TRBD1
J gene: TRBJ2-3
clone size: .
V gene: TRBV19
CDR3 DNA: TGTGCCAGTAGTCCGACAGGGTGGTGGCTTTTTGGAGATACGCAGTATTTT
CDR3 protein: CASSPTGWWLFGDTQYF

D gene: .
J gene: TRBJ2-1
clone size: .
V gene: TRBV11-2
CDR3 DNA: TGTGCCAGCAGCTCGGGACACTACAATGAGCAGTTCTTC
CDR3 protein: CASSSGHYNEQFF

D gene: .
J gene: TRBJ1-5
clone size: many
V gene: TRBV24-1
CDR3 DNA: TGTGCCACCAGTGATTTGCCTGCAGGTCCCGATAGCAATCAGCCCCAGCATTTT
CDR3 protein: CATSDLPAGPDSNQPQHF

D gene: TRBD1
J gene: TRBJ2-7
clone size: .
V gene: TRBV5-1
CDR3 DNA: TGCGCCAGCAGCTTGGCCCCAGGACAGGGGAGCCACGAGCAGTACTTC
CDR3 protein: CASSLAPGQGSHEQYF

D gene: TRBD1
J gene: TRBJ1-2
clone size: .
V gene: TRBV7-8
CDR3 DNA: TGTGCCAGCAGCTCGGACGACGACAGGGGGATAGGCTACACCTTC
CDR3 protein: CASSSDDDRGIGYTF

D gene: TRBD2
J gene: TRBJ2-3
clone size: few
V gene: TRBV28
CDR3 DNA: TGTGCCAGCCAACCTAGCGGGGGCCGGCATGGTACGCAGTATTTT
CDR3 protein: CASQPSGGRHGTQYF

D gene: .
J gene: TRBJ1-5
clone size: .
V gene: TRBV2
CDR3 DNA: TGTGCCAGCAGTATAAATCCACAGGGACGCAATCAGCCCCAGCATTTT
CDR3 protein: CASSINPQGRNQPQHF

D gene: .
J gene: TRBJ1-1
clone size: few
V gene: TRBV3-1/TRBV3-2
CDR3 DNA: TGTGCCAGCAGCCTCGACAGAGCGAACACTGAAGCTTTCTTT
CDR3 protein: CASSLDRANTEAFF

D gene: .
J gene: TRBJ1-1
clone size: .
V gene: TRBV12-5
CDR3 DNA: TGTGCTAGTGCTGTGGGGGCAGGTGGGAACACTGAAGCTTTCTTT
CDR3 protein: CASAVGAGGNTEAFF

D gene: .
J gene: TRBJ1-4
clone size: .
V gene: TRBV6-5
CDR3 DNA: TGTGCCAAGACGGCAGGGAATGAAAAACTGTTTTTT
CDR3 protein: CAKTAGNEKLFF

D gene: .
J gene: TRBJ2-1
clone size: .
V gene: TRBV28
CDR3 DNA: TGTGCCAGCAGTTCTACGGCCCGGAAAGGAGATGAGCAGTTCTTC
CDR3 protein: CASSSTARKGDEQFF

D gene: .
J gene: TRBJ2-6
clone size: .
V gene: TRBV11-2
CDR3 DNA: TGTGCCAGCAGCTTAGGCGGCAGCCGCTCTGGGGCCAACGTCCTGACTTTC
CDR3 protein: CASSLGGSRSGANVLTF

D gene: .
J gene: TRBJ1-2
clone size: .
V gene: TRBV9
CDR3 DNA: TGTGCCAGCAGCGGTTACAGGGATCAAGACTATGGCTACACCTTC
CDR3 protein: CASSGYRDQDYGYTF

D gene: .
J gene: TRBJ1-2
clone size: .
V gene: TRBV13
CDR3 DNA: TGTGCCAGCAGCTCGACCGATAGCCAGTGGGTCGACTATGGCTACACCTTC
CDR3 protein: CASSSTDSQWVDYGYTF

D gene: .
J gene: TRBJ1-1
clone size: .
V gene: TRBV19
CDR3 DNA: TGTGCCAGTAGTATAGGGGTGTGGAGGGTTGGAGACACTGAAGCTTTCTTT
CDR3 protein: CASSIGVWRVGDTEAFF

D gene: TRBD1
J gene: TRBJ1-1
clone size: .
V gene: TRBV28
CDR3 DNA: TGTGCCAGCAGTCCGGGACAGCCGAACACTGAAGCTTTCTTT
CDR3 protein: CASSPGQPNTEAFF

D gene: .
J gene: TRBJ1-6
clone size: .
V gene: TRBV7-9
CDR3 DNA: TGTGCCAGCAGCTATGCGGGGAGGGGTTCACCCCTCCACTTT
CDR3 protein: CASSYAGRGSPLHF

D gene: .
J gene: TRBJ1-6
clone size: .
V gene: TRBV9
CDR3 DNA: TGTGCCAGCAGCGAGACAGGCGGGAGTTCACCCCTCCACTTT
CDR3 protein: CASSETGGSSPLHF

D gene: .
J gene: TRBJ1-1
clone size: .
V gene: TRBV6-5
CDR3 DNA: TGTGCCAGCAGTTACTCCGGGGGGGGGTACACTGAAGCTTTCTTT
CDR3 protein: CASSYSGGGYTEAFF

D gene: .
J gene: TRBJ1-4
clone size: .
V gene: TRBV6-5
CDR3 DNA: TGTGCCAGCAGGGGCGAGGGAAGGGATGAAAAACTGTTTTTT
CDR3 protein: CASRGEGRDEKLFF

D gene: .
J gene: TRBJ1-1
clone size: .
V gene: TRBV11-2
CDR3 DNA: TGTGCCAGCAGCTTAGTATCACAGTTAAACACTGAAGCTTTCTTT
CDR3 protein: CASSLVSQLNTEAFF

D gene: .
J gene: TRBJ1-5
clone size: .
V gene: TRBV9
CDR3 DNA: TGTGCCAGCAGCGTGGCTCCAGGATCCAATCAGCCCCAGCATTTT
CDR3 protein: CASSVAPGSNQPQHF

D gene: .
J gene: TRBJ2-7
clone size: .
V gene: TRBV27
CDR3 DNA: .
CDR3 protein: CASRERVGTGAF

D gene: .
J gene: TRBJ1-5
clone size: .
V gene: TRBV19
CDR3 DNA: TGTGCCAGTAGTCACCAGGGAAGCAATCAGCCCCAGCATTTT
CDR3 protein: CASSHQGSNQPQHF

D gene: .
J gene: TRBJ1-1
clone size: .
V gene: TRBV29-1
CDR3 DNA: TGCAGCGCCCCGGGGGTCGGAAGGGGAACTGAAGCTTTCTTT
CDR3 protein: CSAPGVGRGTEAFF

D gene: TRBD1
J gene: TRBJ1-2
clone size: .
V gene: TRBV10-3
CDR3 DNA: TGTGCCATCGCCGGGACAGGGGGTAGCTATGGCTACACCTTC
CDR3 protein: CAIAGTGGSYGYTF

D gene: TRBD1
J gene: TRBJ1-4
clone size: .
V gene: TRBV6-5
CDR3 DNA: TGTGCCAGCAGTTACGACAGGGGTCATAAACTGTTTTTT
CDR3 protein: CASSYDRGHKLFF

D gene: .
J gene: TRBJ1-3
clone size: .
V gene: TRBV5-4
CDR3 DNA: TGTGCCAGCAGCGTTGGGCTCAGGGGTTCGGGAAACACCATATATTTT
CDR3 protein: CASSVGLRGSGNTIYF

D gene: TRBD1
J gene: TRBJ1-5
clone size: .
V gene: TRBV28
CDR3 DNA: TGTGCCAGCCGCTCAGGGGGGCTAGGGAGCAATCAGCCCCAGCATTTT
CDR3 protein: CASRSGGLGSNQPQHF

D gene: TRBD1
J gene: TRBJ2-7
clone size: .
V gene: TRBV27
CDR3 DNA: TGTGCCAGCAGCCCACACAGGGGCGAGCAGTACTTC
CDR3 protein: CASSPHRGEQYF

D gene: .
J gene: TRBJ1-5
clone size: .
V gene: TRBV15
CDR3 DNA: TGTGCCACCAGCCCTATGGGCAATCAGCCCCAGCATTTT
CDR3 protein: CATSPMGNQPQHF

D gene: .
J gene: TRBJ2-7
clone size: .
V gene: TRBV3-1/TRBV3-2
CDR3 DNA: TGTGCCAGCAGCCCGAAAGCGGAAACCTACTACGAGCAGTACTTC
CDR3 protein: CASSPKAETYYEQYF

D gene: TRBD1
J gene: TRBJ1-5
clone size: .
V gene: TRBV3-1/TRBV3-2
CDR3 DNA: TGTGCCAGCAGCCGACAGGGGTCCAATCAGCCCCAGCATTTT
CDR3 protein: CASSRQGSNQPQHF

D gene: TRBD2
J gene: TRBJ2-3
clone size: .
V gene: TRBV14
CDR3 DNA: TGTGCCAGCAGCCCCGGGGGGACCCTTACAGATACGCAGTATTTT
CDR3 protein: CASSPGGTLTDTQYF

D gene: .
J gene: TRBJ1-2
clone size: .
V gene: TRBV5-1
CDR3 DNA: TGCGCCAGCAGCTTGGAATACGGACAGTATGGCTACACCTTC
CDR3 protein: CASSLEYGQYGYTF

D gene: .
J gene: TRBJ1-6
clone size: .
V gene: TRBV5-8
CDR3 DNA: TGTGCCAGCAGCTTGAACTCTCCGGGGAATTCACCCCTCCACTTT
CDR3 protein: CASSLNSPGNSPLHF

D gene: .
J gene: TRBJ1-1
clone size: .
V gene: TRBV19
CDR3 DNA: TGTGCCAGTAACGGCAGGTCGAACACTGAAGCTTTCTTT
CDR3 protein: CASNGRSNTEAFF

D gene: .
J gene: TRBJ1-2
clone size: .
V gene: TRBV2
CDR3 DNA: TGTGCCAGCAGTGAACGTACAGACCGCTATGGCTACACCTTC
CDR3 protein: CASSERTDRYGYTF

D gene: TRBD1
J gene: TRBJ2-2
clone size: .
V gene: TRBV7-9
CDR3 DNA: TGTGCCAGCCGACCAGGACAGGGGACGTTCGCGAACACCGGGGAGCTGTTTTTT
CDR3 protein: CASRPGQGTFANTGELFF

D gene: TRBD1
J gene: TRBJ1-5
clone size: .
V gene: TRBV6-5
CDR3 DNA: TGTGCCAGCAAGCAGGGGGTAGGAAATCAGCCCCAGCATTTT
CDR3 protein: CASKQGVGNQPQHF

D gene: TRBD1
J gene: TRBJ1-2
clone size: .
V gene: TRBV7-9
CDR3 DNA: TGTGCCAGCAGCCCCATGGTCCGGGACAGCCTTTCGTGGGGCTACACCTTC
CDR3 protein: CASSPMVRDSLSWGYTF

D gene: .
J gene: TRBJ1-5
clone size: .
V gene: TRBV19
CDR3 DNA: TGTGCCAGTAGTATGGTCTCAGGGATGGGGCGCAATCAGCCCCAGCATTTT
CDR3 protein: CASSMVSGMGRNQPQHF

D gene: .
J gene: TRBJ2-2
clone size: .
V gene: TRBV9
CDR3 DNA: TGTGCCAGCAGCGTAGGACTTTCCACCGGGGAGCTGTTTTTT
CDR3 protein: CASSVGLSTGELFF